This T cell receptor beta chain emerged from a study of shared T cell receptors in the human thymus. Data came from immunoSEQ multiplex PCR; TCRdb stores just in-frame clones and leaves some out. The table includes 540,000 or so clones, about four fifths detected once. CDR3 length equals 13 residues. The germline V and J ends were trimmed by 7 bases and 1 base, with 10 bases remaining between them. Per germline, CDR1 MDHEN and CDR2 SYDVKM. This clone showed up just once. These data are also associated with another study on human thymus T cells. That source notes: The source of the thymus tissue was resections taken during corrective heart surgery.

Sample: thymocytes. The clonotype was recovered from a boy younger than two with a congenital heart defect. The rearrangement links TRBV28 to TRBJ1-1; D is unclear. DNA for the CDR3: TGTGCCAGCATCCCCACTGGGAACACTGAAGCTTTCTTT. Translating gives CASIPTGNTEAFF.